Listed below are T cell receptor beta chains from one sample, sequenced in a study of response to subunit inactivated influenza vaccine. From the RT-PCR reads, TCRdb called clonotypes with MiXCR, one entry per CDR3 protein. Among about 500,000 distinct CDR3 sequences listed, 15% to 20% were seen once. Specimen: CD4+ T cells sorted from PBMCs, collected about 23 months after vaccination. These receptors all come from a man between 50 and 75 years old who received an inactivated influenza vaccine. CDR3s include the opening cysteine and the closing phenylalanine or tryptophan. D genes are given only for firm matches. Clone size, where shown, is once, few, many, or a class for clones that have expanded.

size	D	J	V	CDR3	DNA
many	TRBD1	TRBJ2-7	TRBV29-1	CSVGQGAGEQYF	TGCAGCGTTGGACAGGGGGCCGGCGAGCAGTACTTC
once	TRBD2	TRBJ2-2	TRBV29-1	CSVGGGGRTGELFF	TGCAGCGTTGGGGGGGGAGGACGAACCGGGGAGCTGTTTTTT
few	-	TRBJ2-3	TRBV5-4	CASSQLSDTQYF	TGTGCCAGCAGCCAACTGTCAGATACGCAGTATTTT
-	-	TRBJ2-5	TRBV12-3/TRBV12-4	CASSVVGFKGETQYF	TGTGCCAGCAGCGTCGTTGGGTTTAAGGGGGAGACCCAGTACTTC
-	TRBD1	TRBJ2-3	TRBV4-2	CASSQEGDRGTDTQYF	TGTGCCAGCAGCCAAGAAGGTGACAGGGGCACAGATACGCAGTATTTT
-	-	TRBJ2-3	TRBV7-9	CASSLPLKGGSTDTQYF	TGTGCCAGCAGCTTACCCCTGAAGGGGGGATCCACAGATACGCAGTATTTT
few	TRBD1	TRBJ2-3	TRBV5-1	CASSPDGTGTKGTQYF	TGCGCCAGCAGCCCCGACGGGACAGGGACTAAAGGGACGCAGTATTTT
many	-	TRBJ2-3	TRBV12-3/TRBV12-4	CASSRGHSTDTQYF	TGTGCCAGCAGCCGGGGTCACAGCACAGATACGCAGTATTTT
few	-	TRBJ1-6	TRBV29-1	CSVRSSYNSPLHF	TGCAGCGTTCGGAGCTCCTATAATTCACCCCTCCACTTT
-	TRBD2	TRBJ2-3	TRBV6-5	CASSSYSGASTDTQYF	TGTGCCAGCAGTTCCTATAGCGGGGCTAGCACAGATACGCAGTATTTT
-	TRBD1	TRBJ2-7	TRBV20-1	CSAGRQGNHEQYF	TGCAGTGCTGGGCGACAGGGTAACCACGAGCAGTACTTC
few	TRBD2	TRBJ2-3	TRBV29-1	CSAWTREDTQYF	TGCAGCGCCTGGACTAGGGAAGATACGCAGTATTTT
few	TRBD2	TRBJ2-1	TRBV12-3/TRBV12-4	CASSSPGTSGSWEQFF	TGTGCCAGCAGTTCTCCCGGGACTAGCGGGAGCTGGGAGCAGTTCTTC
-	TRBD1	TRBJ1-5	TRBV7-2	CASSLDPGQGQPQHF	TGTGCCAGCAGCTTAGACCCGGGACAGGGACAGCCCCAGCATTTT
-	TRBD2	TRBJ2-1	TRBV3-1	CASSLREGYNEQFF	TGTGCCAGCAGCCTCCGGGAGGGTTACAATGAGCAGTTCTTC
-	TRBD1	TRBJ2-1	TRBV30	CAWSAKDRDYEQFF	TGTGCCTGGAGTGCAAAGGACAGGGACTATGAGCAGTTCTTC
few	-	TRBJ2-3	TRBV29-1	CSVSARGSTDTQYF	TGCAGCGTTTCCGCGCGGGGTAGCACAGATACGCAGTATTTT
-	TRBD1	TRBJ1-5	TRBV20-1	CSAIRQGRGDQPQHF	TGCAGTGCTATCCGACAGGGGAGGGGCGATCAGCCCCAGCATTTT
many	TRBD1	TRBJ2-2	TRBV12-3/TRBV12-4	CASSSGQLNTGELFF	TGTGCCAGCAGTTCGGGACAGTTAAACACCGGGGAGCTGTTTTTT
-	TRBD1	TRBJ1-2	TRBV2	CASSTRTGSNYGYTF	TGTGCCAGCAGTACGCGGACAGGGAGTAACTATGGCTACACCTTC
-	-	TRBJ2-3	TRBV29-1	CSVGGGPWNTDTQYF	TGCAGCGTTGGGGGCGGGCCGTGGAACACAGATACGCAGTATTTT
few	-	TRBJ2-5	TRBV6-5	CASSYRGLRGETQYF	TGTGCCAGCAGTTACCGGGGACTTCGAGGAGAGACCCAGTACTTC
-	TRBD2	TRBJ2-1	TRBV12-3/TRBV12-4	CASSLSKGLAGIDEQFF	TGTGCCAGCAGTTTATCTAAGGGACTAGCGGGAATAGATGAGCAGTTCTTC
-	-	TRBJ2-4	TRBV10-2	CASSDRGAKNIQYF	TGCGCCAGCAGTGATAGGGGAGCCAAAAACATTCAGTACTTC
few	TRBD2	TRBJ2-1	TRBV20-1	CSARSTELAGYNEQFF	TGCAGTGCTAGATCAACGGAACTAGCGGGCTACAATGAGCAGTTCTTC
-	TRBD2	TRBJ2-1	TRBV6-1	CASRTSGRSNEQFF	TGTGCCAGCAGGACTAGCGGGAGAAGTAACGAGCAGTTCTTC
many	-	TRBJ2-4	TRBV20-1	CSARESGGFKNIQYF	TGCAGTGCTAGAGAGTCCGGGGGTTTCAAAAACATTCAGTACTTC
few	TRBD2	TRBJ2-1	TRBV4-1	CASSQGGGKRGYNEQFF	TGCGCCAGCAGCCAAGGGGGGGGGAAGAGAGGATACAATGAGCAGTTCTTC
few	-	TRBJ2-1	TRBV15	CATSSLPGTGTNEQFF	TGTGCCACCAGCAGTCTACCCGGGACGGGGACGAATGAGCAGTTCTTC
-	-	TRBJ2-2	TRBV12-3/TRBV12-4	CASSLEGPGELFF	TGTGCCAGCAGTTTAGAAGGACCCGGGGAGCTGTTTTTT
-	-	TRBJ2-2	TRBV18	CASSPQGDGELFF	TGTGCCAGCTCGCCTCAGGGTGACGGGGAGCTGTTTTTT
many	-	TRBJ2-1	TRBV20-1	CSVLLQGNEQFF	TGCAGTGTCCTCCTCCAGGGTAATGAGCAGTTCTTC
-	-	TRBJ2-2	TRBV15	CATSRSRGMAGELFF	TGTGCCACCAGCAGATCCCGTGGCATGGCCGGGGAGCTGTTTTTT
few	-	TRBJ2-1	TRBV15	CATSRVGSNEQFF	TGTGCCACCAGCAGAGTTGGCTCGAATGAGCAGTTCTTC
few	-	TRBJ2-2	TRBV9	CASSVGVIAGELFF	TGTGCCAGCAGCGTGGGGGTTATTGCCGGGGAGCTGTTTTTT
-	TRBD1	TRBJ1-3	TRBV12-3/TRBV12-4	CASRMDRVRGSGNTIYF	TGTGCCAGCAGAATGGACAGGGTACGGGGCTCTGGAAACACCATATATTTT
-	-	TRBJ1-1	TRBV5-1	CASSTDGGWNTEAFF	TGCGCCAGCAGCACCGATGGGGGCTGGAACACTGAAGCTTTCTTT
-	-	TRBJ2-1	TRBV11-3	CASSSEAGPYNEQFF	TGTGCCAGCAGCTCCGAAGCCGGGCCCTACAATGAGCAGTTCTTC
few	-	TRBJ2-5	TRBV6-5	CASSYRQNQETQYF	TGTGCCAGCAGTTATCGGCAGAACCAAGAGACCCAGTACTTC
few	TRBD2	TRBJ2-7	TRBV28	CASSLQAGYYEQYF	TGTGCCAGCAGTTTACAAGCGGGGTACTACGAGCAGTACTTC
few	-	TRBJ2-1	TRBV18	CASYGQPSSYNEQFF	TGTGCCAGCTACGGACAACCGAGCTCCTACAATGAGCAGTTCTTC
-	TRBD1	TRBJ1-1	TRBV5-1	CASSSAGGDFSTEAFF	TGCGCCAGCAGCTCCGCAGGGGGCGATTTCTCCACTGAAGCTTTCTTT
few	-	TRBJ2-3	TRBV5-1	CASSLDGVPTDTQYF	TGCGCCAGCAGCTTGGATGGGGTTCCCACAGATACGCAGTATTTT
-	-	TRBJ2-1	TRBV7-2	CASSSGRREQFF	TGTGCCAGCAGCTCGGGAAGGAGAGAGCAGTTCTTC
-	-	TRBJ2-3	TRBV20-1	CSARFRRDTDTQYF	TGCAGTGCTAGATTTAGGCGGGACACAGATACGCAGTATTTT
few	-	TRBJ2-7	TRBV20-1	CSASPLSFYEQYF	TGCAGTGCTAGTCCGCTGAGTTTCTACGAGCAGTACTTC
many	-	TRBJ1-1	TRBV29-1	CSVGGGRNTEAFF	TGCAGCGTTGGAGGGGGAAGGAACACTGAAGCTTTCTTT
-	-	TRBJ2-3	TRBV7-2	CASSLRPEDTQYF	TGTGCCAGCAGCCTACGTCCGGAAGATACGCAGTATTTT
few	TRBD2	TRBJ2-2	TRBV4-1	CASSKRGGKTGELFF	TGCGCCAGCAGCAAGCGGGGGGGGAAGACCGGGGAGCTGTTTTTT